This T cell receptor beta chain is from a study of T-cell reconstitution after alpha-beta-depleted transplantation in children. Study-wide results and limits: Fresh T-cell production supplied most of the T-cell counts and diversity seen one year after transplant.

Concerning this clonotype: Antigen specificity is unknown.

Molecular barcoding with unique molecular identifiers was used for the TCRbeta library. TCRdb itself ran the PCR reads through MiXCR, one entry per CDR3 protein. The sample has fewer than 550,000 distinct CDR3 sequences; over 9.5% are singletons. This CDR3 spans 15 amino acids. After removal of 3 bases from V and 4 bases from J, the junction contained 7 bases not matched to a gene. Germline V lookup: CDR1 MNHEY, CDR2 SMNVEV (reference sequence). The sequence was obtained from a female patient aged 2-10 years who had a stem cell transplant for aplastic anemia, so the T cells may come from the graft donor. Sequencing was performed on PBMCs, mostly from graft donor cells, taken 180 days after TCRalphabeta/CD19-depleted stem cell transplant. The chain uses TRBV27 and TRBJ2-5, with 8 bases fitting TRBD2. The CDR3 DNA follows: TGTGCCAGCAGTTTCGCGTACCGGGGGGGAGAGACCCAGTACTTC. Translation gives CASSFAYRGGETQYF.